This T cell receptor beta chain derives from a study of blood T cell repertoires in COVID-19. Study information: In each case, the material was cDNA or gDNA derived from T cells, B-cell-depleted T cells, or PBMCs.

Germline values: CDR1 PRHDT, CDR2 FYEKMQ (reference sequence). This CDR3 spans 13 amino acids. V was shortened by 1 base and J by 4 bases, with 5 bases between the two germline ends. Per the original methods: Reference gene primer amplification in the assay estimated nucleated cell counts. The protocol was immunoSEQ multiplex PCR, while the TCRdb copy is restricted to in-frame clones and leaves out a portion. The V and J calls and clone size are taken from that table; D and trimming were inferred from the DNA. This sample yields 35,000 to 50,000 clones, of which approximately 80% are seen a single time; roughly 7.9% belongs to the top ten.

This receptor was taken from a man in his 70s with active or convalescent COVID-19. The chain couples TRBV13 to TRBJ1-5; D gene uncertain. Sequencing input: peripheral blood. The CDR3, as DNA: TGTGCCAGCAGCTTAGAGAGAAATCAGCCCCAGCATTTT. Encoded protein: CASSLERNQPQHF. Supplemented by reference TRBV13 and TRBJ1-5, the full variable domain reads AAGVIQSPRHLIKEKRETATLKCYPIPRHDTVYWYQQGPGQDPQFLISFYEKMQSDKGSIPDRFSAQQFSDYHSELNMSSLELGDSALYFCASSLERNQPQHFGDGTRLSIL.